This T cell receptor beta chain was observed in a study of T cell responses to AZD1222 COVID-19 vaccine. This clone came up a few times. What it recognizes is unknown. This CDR3 comprises 12 residues. Germline V lookup: CDR1 SQVTM, CDR2 ANQGSEA. Trimming removed 2 bases from V and 7 bases from J, with 9 bases in between. The assay was immunoSEQ multiplex PCR, and TCRdb's table has in-frame clones only and misses some. The sample has approximately 200,000 clones; about 94% are singletons. Study conclusions and caveats: Clonal diversity was possibly underestimated, and the donors were mostly white British, with more females. Regions 160-218 and 743-854 held dominance among vaccine-associated CD4 TCRs, which spanned spike. Nearly half of the spike-specific TCRs reportedly recognize variant regions that carry no mutations. Without day 14 samples, only post-peak T cell repertoires were studied.

The source of this sequence is an adult in good health. The source material was peripheral blood, sampled on day 0 of AZD1222 vaccination. J is TRBJ2-1 and V is TRBV29-1; no reliable D call. The CDR3 protein is CSVERQINEQFF. The CDR3 DNA follows: TGCAGCGTTGAACGGCAGATTAATGAGCAGTTCTTC.